This entry describes one T cell receptor beta chain. Its antigen is unidentified. The data originate from a study of tissue T cells after allogeneic stem cell transplantation. Study-wide points: Motif-based clustering found tissue-specific repertoire signatures shared across patients, though few clones were shared. Only a limited share of tissue TCRs appeared in blood or spleen. TCR repertoires tracked anatomic similarity, regardless of disease or transplant status.

Libraries were prepared by immunoSEQ multiplex PCR; TCRdb keeps only in-frame clonotypes and omits some of them. The profile covers about 9,500 clones, with approximately 59% appearing a single time and more than 7% taken by the ten largest. Autopsy tissues spanned esophagus to rectum, liver, skin, and lymphoid organs including spleen. Germline loops: CDR1 SGHRS, CDR2 YFSETQ. The CDR3 runs to 13 residues. V dropped 5 bases and J dropped 7; count of bases not matched to a gene: 8. V usage is TRBV5-1 and J usage is TRBJ2-5; 7 bases map to TRBD2. This receptor was obtained from a woman aged 18 to 55 with breast cancer. Specimen: tissue from the ileum, collected at autopsy. The DNA of the CDR3 is TGCGCCAGCAGTGATGACCCGGGGGGGACCCAGTACTTC. Residues: CASSDDPGGTQYF.